One T cell receptor (beta chain) is described in this entry. Only a few counts were recorded for this clonotype. Its binding antigen is unknown. Qualities for individual bases were not recorded, and no much larger clone is one base off. Sequenced using an Illumina NovaSeq 6000. TCRalpha and TCRbeta cDNA libraries were constructed by 5'RACE with constant-segment primers, with sample barcodes and unique molecular identifiers being introduced. RNA was extracted from every sample with Trizol reagent. The libraries were amplified in two PCR steps, and the second step added a second sample barcode and Illumina TruSeq adapters. Sequencing of libraries was performed on an Illumina NovaSeq with 2 x 150 bp paired-end reads. The authors' pipeline ran thus. Reads were demultiplexed and collapsed into UMI-guided consensus sequences with migec v1.2.7. Using mixcr v2.1.11, the UMI consensuses were aligned to TRA and TRB V and J templates and assembled into clonotypes. Clonotypes were classified as expanded or contracted when called significant by both edgeR and NoisET, with noise models trained on biological replicates. edgeR calls used a false discovery rate-adjusted p below 0.01 and a log2 fold-change threshold of 1. As an exploratory analysis of dynamics, max-normalized trajectories of the 1000 most abundant clonotypes were examined with PCA combined with hierarchical clustering. Each responding clone was given a CD4 or CD8 phenotype based on the CD4+ and CD8+ repertoires, which had been sequenced separately. Using fastp trimming at Q25 and MiXCR clonotype assembly, TCRdb reanalyzed the public sequencing data and kept in-frame beta chains. Rows merge per CDR3 protein into single entries with the most common DNA and genes. The V and J calls here are based on TCRdb, not the publication. The sample table records roughly 110,000 distinct CDR3 sequences; over 20% of these occur just once. Approximately 41% of the sample rests with the top ten.

The record originates from a study of T-cell memory formation after mild COVID-19 (dated by TCRdb to the early 2020s). Concerning the study at large: TCR sequence clusters from the two donors were largely donor specific. T-cell clones expanding and contracting after mild COVID-19 in two donors were tracked by longitudinal TCRalpha and TCRbeta repertoire sequencing. The cohort comprised two young, previously healthy adult volunteers, one female and one male. The paper as a whole reports these results and caveats: Only a couple of mild cases were covered by the study, and larger cohorts that include severe cases with pre-infection samples were considered necessary. Clones contracting from day 15 to 85 had balanced CD4/CD8 phenotypes, while a second wave expanding from day 15 to 37 was biased towards CD4+. Some responding clones were detected in pre-infection memory, which suggested that pre-existing cross-reactive memory T cells had joined the SARS-CoV-2 response. SARS-CoV-2 specificity of the second-wave clones peaking on day 37 was not confirmed. Contracting CD4+ clones were found mainly in CM and EM memory subsets, while CD8+ clones were enriched in EMRA.

Spanning cysteine to phenylalanine, the CDR3 consists of 14 amino acids. Left in the record is the CDR3 DNA by itself, 42 bases read in frame from the first base. V and J are trimmed by 10 bases and 0 bases, and the gene matches miss 7 bases of the junction. Taken from the germline V gene, the CDR1 and CDR2 loops are ENHRY and SYGVKD. Ficoll-Paque density gradient centrifugation was the method used to isolate PBMCs. This receptor was obtained from a man younger than 30 who had mild COVID-19 (a few samples of this study predate the infection). The sample titles of this study are shuffled in the database, so cell type and time point are left out; the donor was told from shared clones. The sequenced material came from PBMCs or a T cell subset sorted from them (not recorded which). The chain is assembled from TRBV10-3 and TRBJ2-3; 7 central bases correspond to TRBD1. The DNA reads as follows: TGTGCCAGCAAAGGGACAGCTAGCACAGATACGCAGTATTTT. It specifies CASKGTASTDTQYF.